This T cell receptor (beta chain) was recovered during a study of identical twins. Germline V CDR1 and CDR2: SGHRS, YFSETQ. CDR3 size: 17 residues. V lost 4 bases, J lost 5 bases, and 11 bases stayed unmatched. General study points: Cord blood beta clonotypes that were abundant carried fewer insertions, and memory repertoires showed no such trend.

In the case of this clonotype: What it recognizes is unknown.

TCRdb processed the 5' RACE reads anew with MiXCR; each CDR3 protein has one entry. The top ten hold approximately 0.52% of the sample, which has 500,000 or so distinct CDR3 sequences, approximately 15% seen once. This same sample was also part of a study on yellow fever vaccine responses in identical twins.

The sample consisted of CD4+ T cells sorted from blood. The sequence derives from a young woman in good health. The chain couples TRBV5-1 to TRBJ2-7; 14 bases match TRBD2. CDR3 DNA: TGCGCCAGCAGCCTAGGGACTAGCGGGAGAGTTTTTAACGAGCAGTACTTC. Translating gives CASSLGTSGRVFNEQYF.